The 26 T cell receptor beta chains reported below all come from one sample, sequenced in a study of shared clonotypes between healthy human individuals. This table comes from immunoSEQ multiplex PCR, and its TCRdb copy is limited to in-frame clones, with some not included. The table includes roughly 640,000 clones, about 74% detected once. Sample: memory CD4+ T cells sorted from blood. Subset denoted: CD45RA-negative fraction. These receptors were collected from a woman in her twenties or thirties in good health.

The V call is TRBV28, the J call TRBJ2-1; tentative D call: TRBD1 (6 bases). V lost 3 bases, J lost 4 bases, and 16 bases lay in between. The CDR3 has 16 amino acids. Germline assignment: CDR1 MDHEN and CDR2 SYDVKM. CDR3 protein: CASSLSLGHLYNEQFF. The CDR3 DNA sequence: TGTGCCAGCAGTTTGTCTCTGGGACACTTATACAATGAGCAGTTCTTC.

The chain carries TRBV28 and TRBJ1-2; no clear D. Trimming took off 7 bases at V and 2 bases at J, with 20 bases between the two ends. This CDR3 has 16 residues. Germline CDR1 is MDHEN and CDR2 is SYDVKM. The CDR3, as DNA: TGTGCCAGCACTCAACCCGGGTCACGACCCAACTATGGCTACACCTTC. It translates to CASTQPGSRPNYGYTF.

This sequence joins TRBV2 and TRBJ2-3, with 10 positions matching TRBD2. Germline loops: CDR1 SNHLY, CDR2 FYNNEI. V lost 8 bases, J lost 6 bases, and 8 bases stayed unmatched. CDR3 length equals 14 residues. The chain's CDR3 is CASRDSGRVDTQYF. CDR3 DNA sequence: TGTGCCAGCCGGGACAGCGGGAGGGTTGATACGCAGTATTTT.

The V gene is TRBV5-6, the J gene TRBJ2-1; D gene unclear. Germline CDR1 and CDR2: SGHDT and YYEEEE. This CDR3 spans 15 amino acids. V lost 0 bases and J 5 bases, leaving 12 bases between the germline ends. This CDR3 reads CASSLEWVGNNEQFF. In DNA, the CDR3 is TGTGCCAGCAGCTTGGAATGGGTCGGTAACAATGAGCAGTTCTTC.

The chain uses TRBV28 and TRBJ2-3, with 10 bases fitting TRBD1. This CDR3 region has 16 residues. J was trimmed by 3 bases and V by 6 bases; bases with no gene match: 9. In germline, CDR1 is MDHEN, CDR2 SYDVKM. CDR3 region: CASREMTGGQTDTQYF. The CDR3 DNA is TGTGCCAGCAGAGAAATGACAGGGGGCCAGACAGATACGCAGTATTTT.

V gene TRBV7-2 combines with J gene TRBJ2-7; unclear D gene. The CDR3 extends over 15 amino acids. Germline-derived CDR1 and CDR2 are SGHTA and FQGNSA. V lost 3 bases and J 1 base, leaving 13 bases between the germline ends. Here the CDR3 reads CASSFQIAVSYEQYF. The CDR3, as DNA: TGTGCCAGCAGCTTTCAGATAGCAGTTTCCTACGAGCAGTACTTC.

The chain employs TRBV6-5 and TRBJ2-7; 7 bases map to TRBD1. The length of the CDR3 is 15 residues. Germline CDR1 reads MNHEY; CDR2 reads SVGAGI. The ends lost 6 bases at V and 2 bases at J; junction bases unmatched: 10. The CDR3: CASSSPDRRPYEQYF. The CDR3 DNA follows: TGTGCCAGCAGCTCACCGGACAGGCGCCCCTACGAGCAGTACTTC.

This chain uses TRBV7-5 with TRBJ1-1; whether TRBD1, the table's D call, matches the DNA was not checked. TRBV7-5 is reported as a pseudogene. CDR3 length: 13 amino acids. This CDR3 is CVRSPHMNTEAFF. Here the CDR3 DNA reads TGTGTCAGAAGCCCTCACATGAACACTGAAGCTTTCTTT.

The table lists this clone with a count of one. The chain links TRBV7-3 to TRBJ2-3, with D tentatively TRBD1 or TRBD2 (5 bases each). V lost 3 bases, J lost 7 bases, and 11 bases lay in between. This CDR3 comprises 13 residues. The germline CDR1 and CDR2 sequences are SGHTA and FQGTGA. CDR3 loop: CASSFQGEYTQYF. The CDR3 bases are TGTGCCAGCAGCTTCCAGGGAGAATATACGCAGTATTTT.

V is TRBV6-7 and J is TRBJ2-1; D possibly corresponds to TRBD2 (5 bases). TRBV6-7 is sorted into the ORF group, with uncertain function. The V end lost 2 bases, the J end lost 1 base, and 18 bases lay between the germline ends. This CDR3 is 18 amino acids long. The CDR3 protein is CASSYRLAEKCSYNEQFF. The CDR3 bases are TGTGCCAGCAGTTACAGGCTAGCTGAAAAATGTTCCTACAATGAGCAGTTCTTC.

The chain employs TRBV6-1 and TRBJ2-1; D unclear. Per the germline V gene, CDR1 is MNHNS and CDR2 is SASEGT. The CDR3 spans 14 residues. Trimming pared 2 bases from V and 6 bases from J, leaving 11 bases between. For the CDR3, the DNA is TGTGCCAGCAGTGAATTCGGACCCATCAATGAGCAGTTCTTC. It yields the protein CASSEFGPINEQFF.

Notes on this clone: Possible read error: a much larger clone is one base away. The J gene is TRBJ2-7, the V gene TRBV11-1, with D uncertain. The germline V gene encodes CDR1 SGHAT and CDR2 FQDESV (reference sequence). The V end lost 1 base, the J end lost 4 bases, and 5 bases lay between the germline ends. The CDR3 has 12 amino acids. In nucleotides, the CDR3 is TGTGCCAGCAGCTTAGATAGATACGAGCAGTACTTC. It specifies CASSLDRYEQYF. The full variable domain, in which reference TRBV11-1 and TRBJ2-7 provide the parts outside the CDR3, is EAEVAQSPRYKITEKSQAVAFWCDPISGHATLYWYRQILGQGPELLVQFQDESVVDDSQLPKDRFSAERLKGVDSTLKIQPAELGDSAMYLCASSLDRYEQYFGPGTRLTVT.

The V and J genes are TRBV6-1 and TRBJ1-5, with D unclear. This CDR3 region has 13 residues. Trimming stripped 6 bases from V and 6 bases from J, with 12 bases between. CDR1 and CDR2 from the germline V gene are MNHNS and SASEGT. As DNA, the CDR3 is TGTGCCAGCAGGCAGAGGGAGGCTCAGCCCCAGCATTTT. Its translation: CASRQREAQPQHF.

This chain connects TRBV19 to TRBJ2-2, with D possibly TRBD1 on 5 matching bases. The CDR3 runs to 15 residues. V was pared by 3 bases and J by 4 bases, with 12 bases between. In germline, CDR1 is LNHDA, CDR2 SQIVND (reference sequence). The CDR3 reads CASSIRVDGTGELFF. The CDR3 coding sequence is TGTGCCAGTAGTATCAGGGTCGATGGCACCGGGGAGCTGTTTTTT.

This clone turned up a few times. This chain uses TRBV28 with TRBJ2-4; 7 bases align to TRBD1. The CDR3 covers 16 residues. Germline V gene data show CDR1 as MDHEN and CDR2 as SYDVKM. The V segment lost 6 bases and the J segment 0 bases; nucleotides outside the gene matches: 8. This chain's CDR3 is CASRRDSPEAKNIQYF. CDR3 nucleotide sequence: TGTGCCAGCAGGAGGGACAGCCCTGAAGCCAAAAACATTCAGTACTTC.

The V gene is TRBV7-8, the J gene TRBJ2-7; TRBD1 matches at 9 bases. The CDR3 runs 12 residues. Per germline, CDR1 SGHVS and CDR2 FQNEAQ. V lost 10 bases to trimming and J lost 9 bases; unmatched junction nucleotides: 10. CDR3 sequence reads: CAIGPGQGVQYF. The CDR3 DNA reads TGTGCCATCGGCCCGGGACAGGGAGTGCAGTACTTC.

This sequence joins TRBV28 and TRBJ1-2; D may be TRBD1 (5 bases). CDR3 size: 13 residues. With 6 bases removed from V and 8 bases from J, the gap between germline ends came to 16 bases. Germline CDR1 is MDHEN and CDR2 is SYDVKM. The CDR3 protein is CASSSGTGRGYTF. The CDR3 DNA is TGTGCCAGCAGCTCCGGGACCGGTAGGGGCTACACCTTC.

The chain couples TRBV14 to TRBJ1-2, with 9 bases that match TRBD1. Trimming removed 4 bases from V and 5 bases from J; junction bases left unmatched: 5. The CDR3 covers 14 residues. Germline V lookup: CDR1 SGHDN, CDR2 FVKESK. The CDR3 nucleotides read TGTGCCAGCAGCCCCGGACAGGGGAAATATGGCTACACCTTC. It is translated as CASSPGQGKYGYTF.

This rearrangement joins TRBV28 to TRBJ2-1; a possible D gene is TRBD1 (6 bases). V was clipped by 3 bases and J by 5 bases, with 11 bases between them. Germline V CDR1 and CDR2: MDHEN, SYDVKM. CDR3 length: 14 residues. CDR3 amino acids: CASSFFRGHNEQFF. CDR3 nucleotide sequence: TGTGCCAGCAGTTTTTTCAGGGGCCACAATGAGCAGTTCTTC.

This clone is a singleton in its sample. This chain uses TRBV11-2 with TRBJ1-4; TRBD1 might be the D (5 bases). Germline CDR1 SGHAT, CDR2 FQNNGV. V lost 6 bases to trimming and J lost 0 bases, with 8 bases between them. The CDR3 covers 14 residues. In nucleotides, the CDR3 is TGTGCCAGCAGACGGGACCCAACTAATGAAAAACTGTTTTTT. Protein: CASRRDPTNEKLFF.

V and J are TRBV7-9 and TRBJ2-7, with D hard to call. CDR3 length: 15 residues. The germline gives CDR1 SEHNR, CDR2 FQNEAQ (reference sequence). The germline V and J ends were trimmed by 3 bases and 4 bases, with 16 bases remaining between them. CDR3: CASSLGPLDIYEQYF. The CDR3 bases are TGTGCCAGCAGCTTGGGCCCCCTAGATATTTACGAGCAGTACTTC.

The J gene is TRBJ2-3, the V gene TRBV5-4, with a weak D call TRBD2 (5 bases). Per the germline V gene, CDR1 is SGHNT and CDR2 is YYREEE (reference sequence). This CDR3 contains 16 residues. V shed 3 bases and J shed 5 bases, with 19 bases lying between them. DNA for the CDR3: TGTGCCAGCAGCTCCCTACCACGGAGGAAGGGAGATACGCAGTATTTT. Amino acid sequence: CASSSLPRRKGDTQYF.

The genes are TRBV5-1 and TRBJ2-5; TRBD2 matches 9 bases. CDR1 is SGHRS and CDR2 is YFSETQ in the germline V gene. CDR3 length: 14 amino acids. The V and J ends lost 4 bases and 3 bases, in that order; junction bases with no gene match: 4. This CDR3 reads CASSPVAGEETQYF. CDR3 nucleotides: TGCGCCAGCAGCCCCGTAGCGGGAGAAGAGACCCAGTACTTC.

The chain couples TRBV6-6 to TRBJ1-1, with D perhaps TRBD1 (6 bases). The germline V and J ends were trimmed by 5 bases and 0 bases, with 16 bases remaining between them. CDR3 length: 16 amino acids. The germline CDR1 and CDR2 sequences are MNHNY and SVGAGI (reference sequence). In nucleotides, the CDR3 is TGTGCCAGCAGTCACAGAGAATGGACAGTGAACACTGAAGCTTTCTTT. This encodes CASSHREWTVNTEAFF.

The chain carries TRBV4-1 and TRBJ2-1; possibly TRBD2 for D (5 bases). Trimming cost V 0 bases and J 4 bases, with 13 bases left between them. The CDR3 totals 16 residues. The germline CDR1 and CDR2 sequences are MGHRA and YSYEKL. This CDR3 is CASSQDGRAVYNEQFF. CDR3 in DNA: TGCGCCAGCAGCCAAGATGGGCGAGCGGTATACAATGAGCAGTTCTTC.

The V gene is TRBV5-8, the J gene TRBJ2-7; tentatively, D is TRBD1 (5 bases). With 1 base removed from V and 3 bases from J, the gap between germline ends came to 11 bases. Looked up from germline, CDR1 is SGHTS and CDR2 is YDEGEE. The CDR3 runs to 14 residues. CDR3 nucleotides: TGTGCCAGCAGCTTGCCAGGGCCGGGCTACGAGCAGTACTTC. This translates into CASSLPGPGYEQYF.